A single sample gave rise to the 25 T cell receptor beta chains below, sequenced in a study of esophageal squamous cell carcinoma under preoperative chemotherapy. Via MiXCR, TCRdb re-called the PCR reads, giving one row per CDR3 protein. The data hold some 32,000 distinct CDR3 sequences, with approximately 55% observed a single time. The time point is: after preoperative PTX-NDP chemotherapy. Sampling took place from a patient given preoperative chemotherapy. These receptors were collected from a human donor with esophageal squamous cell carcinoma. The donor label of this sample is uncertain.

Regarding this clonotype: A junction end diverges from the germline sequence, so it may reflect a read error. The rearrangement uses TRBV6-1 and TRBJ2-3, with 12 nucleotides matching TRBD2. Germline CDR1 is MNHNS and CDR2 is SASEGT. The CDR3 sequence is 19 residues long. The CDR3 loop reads CASSEALLAGGRGTNTQYF. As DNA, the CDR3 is TGTGCCAGCAGTGAAGCGCTGCTAGCGGGGGGGCGGGGCACAAATACGCAGTATTTT.

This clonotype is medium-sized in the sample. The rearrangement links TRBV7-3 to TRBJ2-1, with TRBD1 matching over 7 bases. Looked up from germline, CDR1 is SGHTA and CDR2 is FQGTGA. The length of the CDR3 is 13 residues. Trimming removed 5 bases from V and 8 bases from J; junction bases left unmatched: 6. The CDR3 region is CASSLQGSDEQFF. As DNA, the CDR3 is TGTGCCAGCAGCCTACAGGGGTCCGATGAGCAGTTCTTC.

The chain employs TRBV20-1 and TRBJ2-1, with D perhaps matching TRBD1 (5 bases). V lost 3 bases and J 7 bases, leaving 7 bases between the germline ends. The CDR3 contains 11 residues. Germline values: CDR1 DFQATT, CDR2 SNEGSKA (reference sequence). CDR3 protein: CSASRVNEQFF. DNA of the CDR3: TGCAGTGCTAGCAGGGTAAATGAGCAGTTCTTC.

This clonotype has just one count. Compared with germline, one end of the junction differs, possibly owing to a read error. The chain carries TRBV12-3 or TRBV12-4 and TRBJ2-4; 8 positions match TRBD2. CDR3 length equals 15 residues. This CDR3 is CGRGPGGLGKDTQYF. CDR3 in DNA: TGTGGCCGCGGTCCGGGGGGGCTAGGCAAAGACACGCAGTATTTC.

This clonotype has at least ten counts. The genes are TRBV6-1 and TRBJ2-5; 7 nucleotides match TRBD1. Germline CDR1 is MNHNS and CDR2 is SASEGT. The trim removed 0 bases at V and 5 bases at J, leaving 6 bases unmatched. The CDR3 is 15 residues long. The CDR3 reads CASSEAWDRQETQYF. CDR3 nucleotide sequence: TGTGCCAGCAGTGAAGCGTGGGACAGACAGGAGACCCAGTACTTC.

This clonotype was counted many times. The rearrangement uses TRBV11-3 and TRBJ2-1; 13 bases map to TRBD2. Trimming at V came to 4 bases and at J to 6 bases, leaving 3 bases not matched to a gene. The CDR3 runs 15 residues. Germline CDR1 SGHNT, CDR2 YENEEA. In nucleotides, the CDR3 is TGTGCCAGCAGCTCACGACTAGCGGGGGGCAATGAGCAGTTCTTC. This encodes CASSSRLAGGNEQFF.

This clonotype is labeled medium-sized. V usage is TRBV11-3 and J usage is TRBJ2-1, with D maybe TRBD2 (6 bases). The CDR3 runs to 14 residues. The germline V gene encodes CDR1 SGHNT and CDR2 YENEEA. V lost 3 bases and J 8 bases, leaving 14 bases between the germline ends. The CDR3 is CASSFTLATYEQFF. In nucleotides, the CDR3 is TGTGCCAGCAGCTTTACTCTAGCGACCTATGAGCAGTTCTTC.

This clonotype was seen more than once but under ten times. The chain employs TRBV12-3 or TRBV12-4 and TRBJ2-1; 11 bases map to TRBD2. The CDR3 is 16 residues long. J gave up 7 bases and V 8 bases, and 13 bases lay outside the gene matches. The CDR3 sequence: CASGPNTSGRGNEQFF. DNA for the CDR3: TGTGCCAGCGGACCGAACACTAGCGGGAGAGGGAATGAGCAGTTCTTC.

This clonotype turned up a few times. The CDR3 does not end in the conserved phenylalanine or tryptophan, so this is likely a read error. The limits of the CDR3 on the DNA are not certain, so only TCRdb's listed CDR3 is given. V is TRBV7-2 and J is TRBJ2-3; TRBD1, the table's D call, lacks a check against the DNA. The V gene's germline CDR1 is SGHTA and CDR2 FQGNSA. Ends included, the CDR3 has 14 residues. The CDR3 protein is CASTGRRPSAPTSP.

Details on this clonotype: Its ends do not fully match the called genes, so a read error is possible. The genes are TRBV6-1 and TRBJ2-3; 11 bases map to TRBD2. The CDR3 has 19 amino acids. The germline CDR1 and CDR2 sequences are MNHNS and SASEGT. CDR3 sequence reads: CASSEALLAGGRTKDMQYF. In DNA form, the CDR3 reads TGTGCCAGCAGTGAAGCGCTGCTAGCGGGGGGCCGGACCAAAGATATGCAGTATTTC.

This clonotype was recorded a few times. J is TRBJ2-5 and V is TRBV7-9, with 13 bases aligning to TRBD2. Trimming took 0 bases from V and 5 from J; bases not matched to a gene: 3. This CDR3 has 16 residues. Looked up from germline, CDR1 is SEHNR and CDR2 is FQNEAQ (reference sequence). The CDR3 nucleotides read TGTGCCAGCAGCTTAGCCAAACTAGCGGGAGGGGAGACCCAGTACTTC. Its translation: CASSLAKLAGGETQYF.

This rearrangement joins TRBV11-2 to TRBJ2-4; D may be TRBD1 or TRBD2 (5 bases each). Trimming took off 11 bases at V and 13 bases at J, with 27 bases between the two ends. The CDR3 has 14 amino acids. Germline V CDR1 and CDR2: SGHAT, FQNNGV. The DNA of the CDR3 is TGTGCCGTCACGGGGCGGTGGGCCCAAGGCACGCAGTACTTC. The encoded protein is CAVTGRWAQGTQYF.

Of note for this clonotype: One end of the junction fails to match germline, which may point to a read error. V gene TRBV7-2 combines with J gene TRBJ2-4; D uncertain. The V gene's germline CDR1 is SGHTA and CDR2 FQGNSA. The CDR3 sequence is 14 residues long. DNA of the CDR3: TGCGGCAGCACCTTGCAGCGTGCCACAGATATGCAGTACTTT. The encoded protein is CGSTLQRATDMQYF.

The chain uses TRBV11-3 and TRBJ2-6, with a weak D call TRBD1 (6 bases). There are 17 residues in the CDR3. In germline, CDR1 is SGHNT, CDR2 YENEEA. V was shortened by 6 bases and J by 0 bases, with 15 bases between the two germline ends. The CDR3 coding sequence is TGTGCCAGCAGTCGAAACTCAGGGGCCTCTGGGGCCAACGTCCTGACTTTC. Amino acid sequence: CASSRNSGASGANVLTF. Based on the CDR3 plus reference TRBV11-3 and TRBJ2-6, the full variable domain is EAGVVQSPRYKIIEKKQPVAFWCNPISGHNTLYWYLQNLGQGPELLIRYENEEAVDDSQLPKDRFSAERLKGVDSTLKIQPAELGDSAVYLCASSRNSGASGANVLTFGAGSRLTVL.

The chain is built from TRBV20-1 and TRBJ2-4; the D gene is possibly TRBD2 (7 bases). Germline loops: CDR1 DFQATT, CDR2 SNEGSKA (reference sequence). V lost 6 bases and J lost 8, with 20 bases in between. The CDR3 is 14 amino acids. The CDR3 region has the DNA TGCAGTGCCGTTGGGGGGGGGCTGGGTGACATTCAGTACTTC. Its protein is CSAVGGGLGDIQYF.

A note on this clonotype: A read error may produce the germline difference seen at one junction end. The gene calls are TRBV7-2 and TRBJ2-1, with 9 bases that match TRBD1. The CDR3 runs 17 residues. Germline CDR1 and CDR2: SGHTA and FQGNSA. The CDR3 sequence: CASSLLDGQGIPGELFF. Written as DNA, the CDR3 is TGTGCCAGCAGCTTATTGGACGGACAGGGGATCCCGGGGGAGCTGTTCTTT.

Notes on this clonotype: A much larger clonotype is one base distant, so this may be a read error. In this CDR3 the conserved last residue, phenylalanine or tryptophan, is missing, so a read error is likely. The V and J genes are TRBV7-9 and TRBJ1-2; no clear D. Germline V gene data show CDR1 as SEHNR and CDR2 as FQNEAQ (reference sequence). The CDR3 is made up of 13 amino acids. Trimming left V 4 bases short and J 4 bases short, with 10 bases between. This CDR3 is CASSSGDFYGYTL. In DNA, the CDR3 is TGTGCCAGCAGCTCTGGGGATTTCTATGGCTACACCCTC.

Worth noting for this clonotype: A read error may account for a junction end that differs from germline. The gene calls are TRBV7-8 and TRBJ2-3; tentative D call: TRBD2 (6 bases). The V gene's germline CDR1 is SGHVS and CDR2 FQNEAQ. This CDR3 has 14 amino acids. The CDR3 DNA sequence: TGTGCGGGGAGCGGGTGGCGTGGGCCAGATACGCAGTACTTT. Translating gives CAGSGWRGPDTQYF.

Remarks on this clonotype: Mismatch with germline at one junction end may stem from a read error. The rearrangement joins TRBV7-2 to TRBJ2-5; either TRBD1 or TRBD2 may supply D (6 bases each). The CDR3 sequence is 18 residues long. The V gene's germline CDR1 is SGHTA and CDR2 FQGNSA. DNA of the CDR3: TGTGCCAGCAGCTTAGGGGGAGTGGGGGGCCGTGCCCAAGACACCCAGTACTTC. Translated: CASSLGGVGGRAQDTQYF.

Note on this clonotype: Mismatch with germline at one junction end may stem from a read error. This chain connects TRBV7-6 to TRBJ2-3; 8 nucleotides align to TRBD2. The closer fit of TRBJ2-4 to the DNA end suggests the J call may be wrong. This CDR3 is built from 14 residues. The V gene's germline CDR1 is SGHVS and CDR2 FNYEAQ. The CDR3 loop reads CASSSGGAKNTQYF. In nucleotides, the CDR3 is TGTGCCAGCAGCTCGGGGGGGGCCAAAAACACTCAGTACTTC.

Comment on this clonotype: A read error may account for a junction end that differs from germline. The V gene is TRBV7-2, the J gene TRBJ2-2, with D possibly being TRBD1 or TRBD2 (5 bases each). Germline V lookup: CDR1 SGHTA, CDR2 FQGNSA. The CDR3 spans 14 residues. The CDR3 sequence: CASSLGANTGALYF. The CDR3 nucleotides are TGTGCCAGCAGCTTGGGTGCGAACACCGGGGCGCTGTATTTT.

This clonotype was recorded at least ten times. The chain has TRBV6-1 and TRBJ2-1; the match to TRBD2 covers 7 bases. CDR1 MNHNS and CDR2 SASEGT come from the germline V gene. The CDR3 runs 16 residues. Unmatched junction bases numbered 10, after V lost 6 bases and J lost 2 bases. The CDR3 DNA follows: TGTGCCAGCAGCCGTTCTGGCGGGGGTACCTACAATGAGCAGTTCTTC. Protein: CASSRSGGGTYNEQFF.

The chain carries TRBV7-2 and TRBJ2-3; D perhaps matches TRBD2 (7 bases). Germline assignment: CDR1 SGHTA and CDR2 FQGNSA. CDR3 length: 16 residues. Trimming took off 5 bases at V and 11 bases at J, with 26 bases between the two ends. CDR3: CASSVLGGEWTGKQYF. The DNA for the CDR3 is TGTGCCAGCAGCGTCCTAGGGGGGGAATGGACCGGGAAGCAGTATTTT. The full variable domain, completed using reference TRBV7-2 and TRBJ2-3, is GAGVSQSPSNKVTEKGKDVELRCDPISGHTALYWYRQSLGQGLEFLIYFQGNSAPDKSGLPSDRFSAERTGGSVSTLTIQRTQQEDSAVYLCASSVLGGEWTGKQYFGPGTRLTVL.

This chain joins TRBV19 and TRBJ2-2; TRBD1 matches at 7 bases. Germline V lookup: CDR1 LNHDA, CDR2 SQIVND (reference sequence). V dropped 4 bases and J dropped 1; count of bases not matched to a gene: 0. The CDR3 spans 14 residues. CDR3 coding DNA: TGTGCCAGTAGTAGGACAGGGAACACCGGGGAGCTGTTTTTT. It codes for CASSRTGNTGELFF.

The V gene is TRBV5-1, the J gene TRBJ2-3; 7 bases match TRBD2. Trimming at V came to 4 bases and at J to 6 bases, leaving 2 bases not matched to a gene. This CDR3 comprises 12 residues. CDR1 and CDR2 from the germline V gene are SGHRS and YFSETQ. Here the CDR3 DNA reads TGCGCCAGCAGCCTTAGCGGGGATACGCAGTATTTT. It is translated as CASSLSGDTQYF.